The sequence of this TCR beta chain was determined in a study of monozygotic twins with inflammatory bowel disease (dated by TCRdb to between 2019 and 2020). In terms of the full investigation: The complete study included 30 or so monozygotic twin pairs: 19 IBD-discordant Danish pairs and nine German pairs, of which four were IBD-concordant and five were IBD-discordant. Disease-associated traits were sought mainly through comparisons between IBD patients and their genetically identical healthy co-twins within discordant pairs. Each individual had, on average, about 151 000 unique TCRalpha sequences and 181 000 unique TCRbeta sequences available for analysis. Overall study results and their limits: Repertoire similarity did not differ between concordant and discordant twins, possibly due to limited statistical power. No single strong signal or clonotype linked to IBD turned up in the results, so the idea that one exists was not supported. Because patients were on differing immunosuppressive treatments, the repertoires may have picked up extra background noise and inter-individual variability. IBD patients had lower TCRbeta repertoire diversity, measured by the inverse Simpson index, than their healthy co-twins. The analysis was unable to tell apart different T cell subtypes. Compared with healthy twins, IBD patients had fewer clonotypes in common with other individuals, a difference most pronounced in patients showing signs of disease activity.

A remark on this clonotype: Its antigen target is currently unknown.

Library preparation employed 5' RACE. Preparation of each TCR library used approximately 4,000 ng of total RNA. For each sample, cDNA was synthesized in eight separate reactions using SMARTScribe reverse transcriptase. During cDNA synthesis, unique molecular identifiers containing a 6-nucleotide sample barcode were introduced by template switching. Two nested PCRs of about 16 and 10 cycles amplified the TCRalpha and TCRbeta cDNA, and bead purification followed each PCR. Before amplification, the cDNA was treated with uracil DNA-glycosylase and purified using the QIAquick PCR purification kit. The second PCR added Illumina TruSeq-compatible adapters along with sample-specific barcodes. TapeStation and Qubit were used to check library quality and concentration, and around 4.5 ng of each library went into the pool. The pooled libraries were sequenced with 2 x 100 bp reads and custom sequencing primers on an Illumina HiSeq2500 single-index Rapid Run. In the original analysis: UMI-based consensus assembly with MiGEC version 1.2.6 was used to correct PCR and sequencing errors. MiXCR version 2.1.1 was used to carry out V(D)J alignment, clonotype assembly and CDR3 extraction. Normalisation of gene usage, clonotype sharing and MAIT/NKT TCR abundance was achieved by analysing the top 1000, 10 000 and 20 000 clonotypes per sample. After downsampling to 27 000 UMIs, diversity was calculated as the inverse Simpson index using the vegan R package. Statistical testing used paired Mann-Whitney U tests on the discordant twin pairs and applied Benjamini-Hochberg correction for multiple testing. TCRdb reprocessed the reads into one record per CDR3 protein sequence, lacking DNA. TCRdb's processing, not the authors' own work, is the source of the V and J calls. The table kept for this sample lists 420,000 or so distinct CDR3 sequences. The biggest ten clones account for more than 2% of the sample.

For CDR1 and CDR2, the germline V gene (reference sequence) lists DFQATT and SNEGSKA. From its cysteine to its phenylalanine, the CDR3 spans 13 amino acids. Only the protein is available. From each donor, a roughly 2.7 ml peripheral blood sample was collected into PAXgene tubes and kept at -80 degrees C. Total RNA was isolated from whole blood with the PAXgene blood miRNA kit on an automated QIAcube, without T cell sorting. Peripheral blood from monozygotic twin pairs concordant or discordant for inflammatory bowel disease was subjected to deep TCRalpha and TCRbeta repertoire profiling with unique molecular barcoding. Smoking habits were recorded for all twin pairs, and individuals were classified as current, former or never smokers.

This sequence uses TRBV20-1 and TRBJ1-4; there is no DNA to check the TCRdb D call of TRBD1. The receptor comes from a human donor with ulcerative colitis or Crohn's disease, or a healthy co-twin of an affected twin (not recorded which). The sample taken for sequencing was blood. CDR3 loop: CSASAPQNEKLFF.